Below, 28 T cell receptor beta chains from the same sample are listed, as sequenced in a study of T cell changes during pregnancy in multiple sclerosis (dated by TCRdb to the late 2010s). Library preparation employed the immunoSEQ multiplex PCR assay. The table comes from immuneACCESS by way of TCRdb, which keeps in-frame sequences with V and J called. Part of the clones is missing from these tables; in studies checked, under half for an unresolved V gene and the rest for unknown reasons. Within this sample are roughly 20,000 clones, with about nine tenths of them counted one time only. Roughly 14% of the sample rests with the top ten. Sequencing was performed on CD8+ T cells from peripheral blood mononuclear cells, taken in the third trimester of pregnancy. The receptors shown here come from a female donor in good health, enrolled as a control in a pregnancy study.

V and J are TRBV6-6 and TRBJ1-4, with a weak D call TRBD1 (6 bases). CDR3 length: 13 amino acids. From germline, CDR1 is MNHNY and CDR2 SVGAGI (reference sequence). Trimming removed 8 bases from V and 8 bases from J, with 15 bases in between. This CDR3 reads CASWALTGEKLFF. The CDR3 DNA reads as TGTGCCAGCTGGGCCTTGACAGGCGAAAAACTGTTTTTT.

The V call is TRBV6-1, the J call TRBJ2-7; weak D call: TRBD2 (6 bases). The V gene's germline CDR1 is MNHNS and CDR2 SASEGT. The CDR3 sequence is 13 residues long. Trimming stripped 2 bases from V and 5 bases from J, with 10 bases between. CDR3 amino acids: CASSESGGDEQYF. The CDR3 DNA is TGTGCCAGCAGTGAATCCGGAGGGGACGAGCAGTACTTC.

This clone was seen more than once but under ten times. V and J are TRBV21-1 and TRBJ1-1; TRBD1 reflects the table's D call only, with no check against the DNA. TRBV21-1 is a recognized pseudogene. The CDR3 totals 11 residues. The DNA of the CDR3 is TGTGCCAGGACAGGGAACACTGAAGCTTTCTTT. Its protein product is CARTGNTEAFF.

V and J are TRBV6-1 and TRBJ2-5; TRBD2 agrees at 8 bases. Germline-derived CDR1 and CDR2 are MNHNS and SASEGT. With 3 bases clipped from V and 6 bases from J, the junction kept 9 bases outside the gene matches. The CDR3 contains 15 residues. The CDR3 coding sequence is TGTGCCAGCAGTGAGGAGGACGGGGGGGCAAAGACCCAGTACTTC. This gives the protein CASSEEDGGAKTQYF.

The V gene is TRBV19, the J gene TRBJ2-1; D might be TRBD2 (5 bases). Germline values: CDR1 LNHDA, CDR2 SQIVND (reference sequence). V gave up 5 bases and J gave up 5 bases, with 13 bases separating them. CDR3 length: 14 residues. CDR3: CASSVTMGNNEQFF. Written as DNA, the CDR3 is TGTGCCAGTAGTGTGACTATGGGAAACAATGAGCAGTTCTTC.

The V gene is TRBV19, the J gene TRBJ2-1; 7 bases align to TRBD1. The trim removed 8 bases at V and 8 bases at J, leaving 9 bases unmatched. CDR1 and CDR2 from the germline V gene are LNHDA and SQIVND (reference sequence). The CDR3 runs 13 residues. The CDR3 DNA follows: TGTGCCAGTTCCAGAGGGGGCTCATATGAGCAGTTCTTC. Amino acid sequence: CASSRGGSYEQFF.

The CDR3 nucleotides are TGTGCCAGCAGCTTGGCGGGTGTTACAGGCGGCTACACCTTC. Amino acid sequence: CASSLAGVTGGYTF. The V gene is TRBV5-6, the J gene TRBJ1-2, with D perhaps matching TRBD1 (5 bases). CDR1 and CDR2 (germline): SGHDT, YYEEEE. V was trimmed by 0 bases and J by 8 bases, leaving 14 bases between them. The CDR3 contains 14 residues.

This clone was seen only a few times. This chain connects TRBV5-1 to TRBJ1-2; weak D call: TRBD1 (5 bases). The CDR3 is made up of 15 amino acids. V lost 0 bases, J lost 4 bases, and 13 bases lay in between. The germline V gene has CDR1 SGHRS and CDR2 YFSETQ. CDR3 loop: CASSLDVGPGYGYTF. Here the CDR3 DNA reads TGCGCCAGCAGCTTGGATGTGGGGCCGGGCTATGGCTACACCTTC.

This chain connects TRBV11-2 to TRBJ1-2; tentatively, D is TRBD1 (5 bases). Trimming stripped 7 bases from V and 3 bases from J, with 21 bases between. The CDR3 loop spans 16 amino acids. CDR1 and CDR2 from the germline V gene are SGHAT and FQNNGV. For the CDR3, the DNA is TGTGCCAGCACCCCCGGCAGGGCCGATTGGGACTATGGCTACACCTTC. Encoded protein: CASTPGRADWDYGYTF.

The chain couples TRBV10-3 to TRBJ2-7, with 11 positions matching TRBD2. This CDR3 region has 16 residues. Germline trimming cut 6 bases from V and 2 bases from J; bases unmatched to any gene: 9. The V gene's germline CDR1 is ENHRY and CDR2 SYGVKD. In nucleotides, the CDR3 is TGTGCCATCAGGAGGGGGACTAGCGGAGACACCTACGAGCAGTACTTC. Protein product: CAIRRGTSGDTYEQYF.

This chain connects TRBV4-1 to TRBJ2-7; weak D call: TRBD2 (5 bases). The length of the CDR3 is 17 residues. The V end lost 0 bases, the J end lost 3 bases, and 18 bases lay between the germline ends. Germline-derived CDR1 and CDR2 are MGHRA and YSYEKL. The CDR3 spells CASSQDWQTLGGYEQYF. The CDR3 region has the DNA TGCGCCAGCAGCCAAGATTGGCAAACCCTTGGAGGCTACGAGCAGTACTTC.

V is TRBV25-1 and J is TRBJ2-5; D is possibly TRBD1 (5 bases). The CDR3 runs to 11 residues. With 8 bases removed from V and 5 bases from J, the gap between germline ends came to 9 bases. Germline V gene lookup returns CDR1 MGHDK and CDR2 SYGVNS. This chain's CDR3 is CASGAGETQYF. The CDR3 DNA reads TGTGCCAGCGGGGCAGGGGAGACCCAGTACTTC.

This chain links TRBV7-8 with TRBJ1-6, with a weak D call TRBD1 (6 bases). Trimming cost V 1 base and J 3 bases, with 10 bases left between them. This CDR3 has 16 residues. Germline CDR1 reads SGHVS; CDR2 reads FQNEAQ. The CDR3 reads CASSLVQGDYNSPLHF. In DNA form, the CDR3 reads TGTGCCAGCAGCTTAGTACAGGGAGACTATAATTCACCCCTCCACTTT.

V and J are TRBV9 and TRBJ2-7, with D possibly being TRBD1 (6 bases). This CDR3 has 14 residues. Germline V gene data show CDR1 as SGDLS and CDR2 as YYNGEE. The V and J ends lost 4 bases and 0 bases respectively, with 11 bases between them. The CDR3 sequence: CASSPRQASYEQYF. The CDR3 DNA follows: TGTGCCAGCAGCCCCCGACAGGCCTCCTACGAGCAGTACTTC.

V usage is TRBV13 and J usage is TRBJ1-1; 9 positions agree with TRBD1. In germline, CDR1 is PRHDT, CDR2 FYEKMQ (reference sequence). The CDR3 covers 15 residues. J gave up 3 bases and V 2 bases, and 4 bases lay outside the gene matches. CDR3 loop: CASSLSGQGDTEAFF. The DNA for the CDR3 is TGTGCCAGCAGCTTATCGGGACAGGGAGACACTGAAGCTTTCTTT.

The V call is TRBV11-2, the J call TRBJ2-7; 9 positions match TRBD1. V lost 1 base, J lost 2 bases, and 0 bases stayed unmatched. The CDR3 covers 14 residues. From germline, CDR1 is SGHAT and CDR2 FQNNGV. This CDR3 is CASSLGTGAYEQYF. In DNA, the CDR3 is TGTGCCAGCAGCTTAGGGACAGGGGCCTACGAGCAGTACTTC.

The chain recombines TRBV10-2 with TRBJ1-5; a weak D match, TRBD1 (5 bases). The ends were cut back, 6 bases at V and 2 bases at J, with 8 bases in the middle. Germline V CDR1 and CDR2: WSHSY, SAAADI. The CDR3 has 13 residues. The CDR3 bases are TGCGCCAGCAGGGGGCGCGGCAATCAGCCCCAGCATTTT. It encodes CASRGRGNQPQHF.

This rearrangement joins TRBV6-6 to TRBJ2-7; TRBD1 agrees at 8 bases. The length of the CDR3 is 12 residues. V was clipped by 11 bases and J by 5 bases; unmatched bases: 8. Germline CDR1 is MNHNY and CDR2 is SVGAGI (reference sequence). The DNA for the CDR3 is TGTGCCGCGTGGCAGGGGGCCAACGAGCAGTACTTC. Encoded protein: CAAWQGANEQYF.

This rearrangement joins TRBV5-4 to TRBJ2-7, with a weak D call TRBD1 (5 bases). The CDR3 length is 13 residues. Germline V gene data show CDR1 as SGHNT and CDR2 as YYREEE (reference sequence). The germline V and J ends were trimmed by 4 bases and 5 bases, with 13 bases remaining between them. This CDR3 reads CASSPRETNEQYF. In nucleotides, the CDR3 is TGTGCCAGCAGCCCCAGGGAAACTAACGAGCAGTACTTC.

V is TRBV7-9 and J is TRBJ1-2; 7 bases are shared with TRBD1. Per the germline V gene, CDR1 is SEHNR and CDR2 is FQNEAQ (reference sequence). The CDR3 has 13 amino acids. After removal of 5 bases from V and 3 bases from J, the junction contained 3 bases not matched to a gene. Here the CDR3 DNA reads TGTGCCAGCAGCCTTACAGGGGACTATGGCTACACCTTC. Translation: CASSLTGDYGYTF.

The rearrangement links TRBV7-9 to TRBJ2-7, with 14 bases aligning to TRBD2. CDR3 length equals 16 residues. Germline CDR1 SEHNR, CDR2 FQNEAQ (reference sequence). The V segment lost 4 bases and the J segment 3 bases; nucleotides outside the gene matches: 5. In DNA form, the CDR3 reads TGTGCCAGCAGCTCAGGGACTAGCGGGGGCGACTACGAGCAGTACTTC. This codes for CASSSGTSGGDYEQYF.

CDR3 sequence reads: CASSLGSPADTQYF. In DNA, the CDR3 is TGTGCCAGCAGCTTGGGGAGTCCGGCAGATACGCAGTATTTT. This sequence joins TRBV5-5 and TRBJ2-3, with D unclear. CDR3 length: 14 amino acids. V lost 0 bases and J 4 bases, leaving 9 bases between the germline ends. Germline V gene lookup returns CDR1 SGHKS and CDR2 YYEKEE (reference sequence).

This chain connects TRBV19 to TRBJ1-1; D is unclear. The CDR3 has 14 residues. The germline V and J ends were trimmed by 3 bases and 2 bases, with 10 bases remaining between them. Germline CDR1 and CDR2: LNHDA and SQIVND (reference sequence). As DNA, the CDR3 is TGTGCCAGTAGTATTACTGGAGGAAACACTGAAGCTTTCTTT. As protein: CASSITGGNTEAFF.

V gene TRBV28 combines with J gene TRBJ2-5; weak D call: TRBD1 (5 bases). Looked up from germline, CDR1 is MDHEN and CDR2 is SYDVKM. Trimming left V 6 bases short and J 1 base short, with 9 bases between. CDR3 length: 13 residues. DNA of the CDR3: TGTGCCAGCAGACCAGACAGCCAAGAGACCCAGTACTTC. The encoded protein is CASRPDSQETQYF.

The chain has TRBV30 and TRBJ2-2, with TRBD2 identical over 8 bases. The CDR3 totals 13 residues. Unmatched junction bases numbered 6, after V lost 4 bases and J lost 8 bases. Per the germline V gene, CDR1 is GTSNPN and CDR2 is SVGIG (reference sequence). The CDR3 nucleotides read TGTGCCTGGATTGGGCTAGCGGGTGGGGAGCTGTTTTTT. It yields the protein CAWIGLAGGELFF. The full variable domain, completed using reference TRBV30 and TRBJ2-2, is SQTIHQWPATLVQPVGSPLSLECTVEGTSNPNLYWYRQAAGRGLQLLFYSVGIGQISSEVPQNLSASRPQDRQFILSSKKLLLSDSGFYLCAWIGLAGGELFFGEGSRLTVL.

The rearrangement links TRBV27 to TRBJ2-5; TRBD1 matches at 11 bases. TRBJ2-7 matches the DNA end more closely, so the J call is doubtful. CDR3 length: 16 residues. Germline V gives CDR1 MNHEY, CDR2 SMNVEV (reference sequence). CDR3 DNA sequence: TGTGCCAGCAGTTTTTTTGGGGGGACAGGGGGCTACGAGCAGTACTTC. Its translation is CASSFFGGTGGYEQYF.

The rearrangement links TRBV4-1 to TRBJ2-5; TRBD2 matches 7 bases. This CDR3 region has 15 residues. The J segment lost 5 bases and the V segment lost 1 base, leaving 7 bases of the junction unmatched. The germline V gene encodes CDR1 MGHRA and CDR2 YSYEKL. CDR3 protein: CASSQVGSGVETQYF. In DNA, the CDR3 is TGCGCCAGCAGCCAAGTAGGGAGCGGGGTGGAGACCCAGTACTTC.

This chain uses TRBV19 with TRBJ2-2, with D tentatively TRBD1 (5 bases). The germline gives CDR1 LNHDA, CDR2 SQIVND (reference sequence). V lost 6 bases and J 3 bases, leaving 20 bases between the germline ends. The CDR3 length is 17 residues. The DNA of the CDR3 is TGTGCCAGTAGCCGATACGCCAGGGATGGGTACACCGGGGAGCTGTTTTTT. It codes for CASSRYARDGYTGELFF.